This TCR beta chain stems from a study of T cells in Graves' hyperthyroidism and ophthalmopathy. Study results and caveats: A 13 V-J model separated ophthalmopathy from stable hyperthyroidism.

With regard to this clonotype: What it binds is unknown.

This CDR3 is built from 14 residues. Germline CDR1 reads SGDLS; CDR2 reads YYNGEE. V lost 4 bases to trimming and J lost 3 bases, with 10 bases between them. RNA transcripts gave rise to amplified TCR beta CDR3 regions. Carried out on the TCR CDR3, a first-round RT-PCR used the HTBI primer set. MiXCR was run by TCRdb on the multiplex PCR reads, yielding one entry per CDR3 protein. Counted here are about 95,000 distinct CDR3 sequences, 35% to 50% occurring once; the ten biggest clones make up more than 8.5%. The chain joins TRBV9 to TRBJ2-2, with D tentatively TRBD2 (6 bases). This TCR was recovered from a woman aged 25 to 39 with Graves' hyperthyroidism. Sequenced sample: peripheral blood or thyroid tissue (not recorded which). For the CDR3, the DNA is TGTGCCAGCAGCCAAGGAGGGGACACCGGGGAGCTGTTTTTT. This encodes CASSQGGDTGELFF.